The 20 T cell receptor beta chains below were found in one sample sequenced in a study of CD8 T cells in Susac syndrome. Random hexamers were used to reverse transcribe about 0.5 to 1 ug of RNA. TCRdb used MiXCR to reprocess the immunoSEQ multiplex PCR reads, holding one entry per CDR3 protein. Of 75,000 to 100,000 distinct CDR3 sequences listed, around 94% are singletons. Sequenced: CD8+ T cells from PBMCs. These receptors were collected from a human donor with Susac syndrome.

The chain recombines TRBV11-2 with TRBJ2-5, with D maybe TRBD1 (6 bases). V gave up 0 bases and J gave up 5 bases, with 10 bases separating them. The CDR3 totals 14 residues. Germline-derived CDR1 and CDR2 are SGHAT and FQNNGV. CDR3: CASSLESGDETQYF. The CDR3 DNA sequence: TGTGCCAGCAGCTTAGAATCAGGGGACGAGACCCAGTACTTC.

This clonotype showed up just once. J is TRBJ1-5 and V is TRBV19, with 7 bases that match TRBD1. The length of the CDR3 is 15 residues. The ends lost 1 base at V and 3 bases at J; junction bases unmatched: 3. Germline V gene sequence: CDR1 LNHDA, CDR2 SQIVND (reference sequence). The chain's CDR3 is CASSIGTGTNQPQHF. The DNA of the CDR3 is TGTGCCAGTAGTATAGGGACAGGTACCAATCAGCCCCAGCATTTT.

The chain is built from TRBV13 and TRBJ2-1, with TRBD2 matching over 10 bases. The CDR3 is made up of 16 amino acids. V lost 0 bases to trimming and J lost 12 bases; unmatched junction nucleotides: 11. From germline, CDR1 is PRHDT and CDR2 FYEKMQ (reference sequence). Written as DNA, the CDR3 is TGTGCCAGCAGCTTAGGCTGGTCTAGCGGGAGTTCCCTGCAGTTCTTC. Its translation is CASSLGWSSGSSLQFF.

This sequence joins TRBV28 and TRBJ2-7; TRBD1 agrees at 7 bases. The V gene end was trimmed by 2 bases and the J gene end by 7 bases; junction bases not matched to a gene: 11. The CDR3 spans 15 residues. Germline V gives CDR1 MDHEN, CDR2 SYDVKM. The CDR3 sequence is CASSLVGGLRAEQYF. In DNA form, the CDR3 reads TGTGCCAGCAGTTTAGTAGGGGGCCTCCGCGCTGAGCAGTACTTC.

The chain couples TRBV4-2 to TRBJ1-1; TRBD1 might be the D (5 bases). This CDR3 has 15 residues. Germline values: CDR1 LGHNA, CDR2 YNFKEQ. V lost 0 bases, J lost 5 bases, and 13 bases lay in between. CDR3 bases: TGTGCCAGCAGCCAAGATAAGGGGCGGGAAACTGAAGCTTTCTTT. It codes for CASSQDKGRETEAFF.

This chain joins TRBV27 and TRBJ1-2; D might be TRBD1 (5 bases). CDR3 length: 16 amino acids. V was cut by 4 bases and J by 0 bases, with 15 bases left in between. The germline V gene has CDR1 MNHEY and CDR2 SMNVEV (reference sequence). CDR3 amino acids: CASSSAAGMANYGYTF. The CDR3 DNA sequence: TGTGCCAGCAGTTCCGCGGCAGGGATGGCTAACTATGGCTACACCTTC.

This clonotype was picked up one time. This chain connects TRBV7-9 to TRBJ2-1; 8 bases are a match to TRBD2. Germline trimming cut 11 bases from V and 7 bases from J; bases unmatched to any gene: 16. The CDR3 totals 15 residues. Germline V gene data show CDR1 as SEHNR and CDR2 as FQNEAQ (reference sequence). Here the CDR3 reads CAYGGGLVVRNEQFF. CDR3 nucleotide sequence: TGTGCCTACGGCGGGGGACTAGTAGTTAGGAATGAGCAGTTCTTC.

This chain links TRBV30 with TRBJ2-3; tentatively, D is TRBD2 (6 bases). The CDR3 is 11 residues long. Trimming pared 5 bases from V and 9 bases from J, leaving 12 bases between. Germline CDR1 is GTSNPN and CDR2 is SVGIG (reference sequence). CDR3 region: CAWWYRGTQYF. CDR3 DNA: TGTGCCTGGTGGTATCGGGGGACGCAGTATTTT.

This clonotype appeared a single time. The CDR3 spells CASSWRGYYNEQFF. The DNA for the CDR3 is TGTGCCAGCAGTTGGAGGGGATACTACAATGAGCAGTTCTTC. This sequence joins TRBV28 and TRBJ2-1; D perhaps matches TRBD2 (6 bases). Trimming pared 4 bases from V and 3 bases from J, leaving 10 bases between. This CDR3 is 14 amino acids long. Germline V CDR1 and CDR2: MDHEN, SYDVKM.

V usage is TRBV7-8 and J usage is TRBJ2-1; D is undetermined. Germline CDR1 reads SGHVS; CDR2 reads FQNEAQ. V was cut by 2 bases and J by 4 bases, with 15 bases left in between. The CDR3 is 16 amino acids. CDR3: CASSLPDGPRYNEQFF. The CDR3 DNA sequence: TGTGCCAGCAGCTTACCTGACGGTCCCAGGTACAATGAGCAGTTCTTC.

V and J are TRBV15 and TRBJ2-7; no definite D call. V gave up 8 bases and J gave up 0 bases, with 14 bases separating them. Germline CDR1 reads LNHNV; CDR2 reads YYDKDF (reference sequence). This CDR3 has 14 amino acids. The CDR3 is CATATAASSYEQYF. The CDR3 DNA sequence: TGTGCCACCGCTACCGCGGCTAGCTCCTACGAGCAGTACTTC.

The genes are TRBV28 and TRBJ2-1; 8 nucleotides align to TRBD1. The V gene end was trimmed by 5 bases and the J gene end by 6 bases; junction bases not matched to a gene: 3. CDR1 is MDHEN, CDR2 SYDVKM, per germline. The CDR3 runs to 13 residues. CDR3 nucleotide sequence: TGTGCCAGCAGTCCGGACAGGGTCAATGAGCAGTTCTTC. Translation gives CASSPDRVNEQFF.

DNA for the CDR3: TGTGCCATCGGAGGGACTCTTATATACAATGAGCAGTTCTTC. Its translation is CAIGGTLIYNEQFF. J is TRBJ2-1 and V is TRBV7-8; a weak D match, TRBD2 (6 bases). The CDR3 runs 14 residues. From germline, CDR1 is SGHVS and CDR2 FQNEAQ. Trimming took off 10 bases at V and 4 bases at J, with 17 bases between the two ends.

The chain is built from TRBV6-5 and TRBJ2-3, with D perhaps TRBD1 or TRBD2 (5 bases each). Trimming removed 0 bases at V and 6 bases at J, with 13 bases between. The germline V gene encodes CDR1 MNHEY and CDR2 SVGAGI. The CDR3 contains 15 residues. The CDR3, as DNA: TGTGCCAGCAGTTACTCGTCGGGTTGGGGGGATACGCAGTATTTT. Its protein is CASSYSSGWGDTQYF.

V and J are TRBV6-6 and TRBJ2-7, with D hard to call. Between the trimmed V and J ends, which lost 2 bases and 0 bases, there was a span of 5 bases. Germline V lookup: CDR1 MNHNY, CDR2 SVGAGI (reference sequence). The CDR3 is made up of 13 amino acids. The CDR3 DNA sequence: TGTGCCAGCAGTTACCAGACCTCCTACGAGCAGTACTTC. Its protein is CASSYQTSYEQYF.

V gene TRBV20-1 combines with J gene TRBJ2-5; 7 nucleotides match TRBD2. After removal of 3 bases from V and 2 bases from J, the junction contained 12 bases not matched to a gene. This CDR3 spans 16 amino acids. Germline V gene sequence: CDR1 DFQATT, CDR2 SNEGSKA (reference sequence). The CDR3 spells CSASFGSGYTQETQYF. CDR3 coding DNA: TGCAGTGCTAGTTTCGGTAGCGGGTACACACAAGAGACCCAGTACTTC.

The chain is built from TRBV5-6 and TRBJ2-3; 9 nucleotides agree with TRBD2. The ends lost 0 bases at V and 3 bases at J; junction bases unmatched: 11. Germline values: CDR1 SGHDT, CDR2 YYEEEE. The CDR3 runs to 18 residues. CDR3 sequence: CASSLAGGGAGETDTQYF. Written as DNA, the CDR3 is TGTGCCAGCAGCTTGGCTGGCGGGGGGGCCGGGGAGACAGATACGCAGTATTTT.

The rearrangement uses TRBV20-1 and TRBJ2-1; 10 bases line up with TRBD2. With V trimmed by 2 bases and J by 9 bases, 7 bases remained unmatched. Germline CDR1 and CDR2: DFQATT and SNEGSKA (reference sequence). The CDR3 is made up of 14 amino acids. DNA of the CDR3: TGCAGTGCTAGACCCCTAGCGGGAGCGGGTGAGCAGTTCTTC. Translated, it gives CSARPLAGAGEQFF.

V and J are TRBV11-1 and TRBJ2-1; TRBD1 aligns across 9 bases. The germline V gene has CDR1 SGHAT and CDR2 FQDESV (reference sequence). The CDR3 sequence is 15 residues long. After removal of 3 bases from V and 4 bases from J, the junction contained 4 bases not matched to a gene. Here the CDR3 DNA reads TGTGCCAGCAGCTTTGGACAGGGGAGATACAATGAGCAGTTCTTC. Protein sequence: CASSFGQGRYNEQFF.

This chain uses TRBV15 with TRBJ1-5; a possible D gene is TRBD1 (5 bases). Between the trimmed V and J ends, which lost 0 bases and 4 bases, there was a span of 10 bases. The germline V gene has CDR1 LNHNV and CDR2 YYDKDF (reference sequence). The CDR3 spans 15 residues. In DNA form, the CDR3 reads TGTGCCACCAGCAGAGAGGGGCAGTCGAATCAGCCCCAGCATTTT. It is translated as CATSREGQSNQPQHF. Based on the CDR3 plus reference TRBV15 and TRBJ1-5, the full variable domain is DAMVIQNPRYQVTQFGKPVTLSCSQTLNHNVMYWYQQKSSQAPKLLFHYYDKDFNNEADTPDNFQSRRPNTSFCFLDIRSPGLGDTAMYLCATSREGQSNQPQHFGDGTRLSIL.